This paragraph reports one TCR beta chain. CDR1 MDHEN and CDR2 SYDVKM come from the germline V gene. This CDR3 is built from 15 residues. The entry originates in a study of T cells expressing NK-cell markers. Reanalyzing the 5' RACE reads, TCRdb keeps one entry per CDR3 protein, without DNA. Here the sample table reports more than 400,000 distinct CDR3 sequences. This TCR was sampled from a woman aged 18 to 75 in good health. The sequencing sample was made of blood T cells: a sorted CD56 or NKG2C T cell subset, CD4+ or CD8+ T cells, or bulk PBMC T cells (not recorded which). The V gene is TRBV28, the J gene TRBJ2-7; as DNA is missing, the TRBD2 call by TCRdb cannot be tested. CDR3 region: CASSLASGTSYEQYF.